The T cell receptor (beta chain) described here comes from a study of radiotherapy plus CTLA-4 blockade in lung cancer. The germline CDR1 and CDR2 sequences are LGHNA and YSLEER. Trimming shortened V by 1 base and J by 3 bases, and 13 bases separated the two germline ends. This CDR3 is built from 15 residues. Repertoires were generated with immunoSEQ multiplex PCR, while TCRdb's copy carries only in-frame clones and drops some. The sample holds 40,000 to 50,000 clones, 82% seen once. The TCR was taken from a human donor with non-small cell lung cancer who had stable disease on radiotherapy plus ipilimumab. The material sequenced was peripheral blood, taken from a patient treated with radiotherapy plus ipilimumab. The rearrangement uses TRBV4-3 and TRBJ2-7; weak D call: TRBD2 (5 bases). The CDR3 sequence: CASSQVLDYRYEQYF. CDR3 coding DNA: TGCGCCAGCAGCCAAGTTCTCGACTACCGCTACGAGCAGTACTTC.